This TCR beta chain is drawn from a study of graft-versus-host responses after intestinal transplantation. Background on the study: After anti-thymocyte globulin induction, recipients took tacrolimus and steroids for three to four years.

V shed 6 bases, J shed 3 bases, and the junction held 7 bases outside the gene matches. The CDR3 loop spans 15 amino acids. Germline V gene data show CDR1 as MNHNY and CDR2 as SVGAGI (reference sequence). Remarks on this clone: What it binds is unknown.

Measured with immunoSEQ multiplex PCR; TCRdb has only the in-frame clones, and not every one. The sample carries about 70,000 clones, 90% recorded once. This receptor was identified in a human donor who received an intestinal transplant. This rearrangement joins TRBV6-6 to TRBJ1-2; 10 bases agree with TRBD1. The sample in question was unstimulated CD8+ T cells sorted from spleen or lymph node cells, obtained before intestinal transplant. CDR3 nucleotides: TGTGCCAGCAGCCCAAGGACAGGGGGTGACTATGGCTACACCTTC. It specifies CASSPRTGGDYGYTF.